These T cell receptor beta chains were read from a single sample in a study of shared T cell receptors in the human thymus. Libraries were prepared by immunoSEQ multiplex PCR; TCRdb keeps only in-frame clonotypes and omits some of them. Of under 450,000 clones in the sample, 85% to 95% were seen once. The sample taken for sequencing was thymocytes. The source is a human donor. CDR3s include the opening cysteine and the closing phenylalanine or tryptophan. Fields, in order: V gene, J gene, clone size, D gene, CDR3 protein, CDR3 DNA. The D gene is left open where the match is weak. Not all rows give a size; the values are once, few, many and, for expanded clones, a class.

>TRBV7-6|TRBJ1-2|-|-
CASGRGFWGYTF
TGTGCCAGCGGTAGGGGGTTCTGGGGCTACACCTTC
>TRBV28|TRBJ2-2|-|TRBD1
CASTQGAGGLNTGELFF
TGTGCCAGCACCCAGGGGGCAGGGGGACTGAACACCGGGGAGCTGTTTTTT
>TRBV5-4|TRBJ2-7|-|-
CASSLARAREQYF
TGTGCCAGCAGCTTGGCCAGGGCGAGGGAGCAGTACTTC
>TRBV5-4|TRBJ1-3|-|-
CASRSGASGNTIYF
TGTGCCAGCCGCTCGGGCGCCTCTGGAAACACCATATATTTT
>TRBV5-1|TRBJ1-1|-|TRBD1
CASSPGAGQGNTEAFF
TGCGCCAGCAGCCCCGGGGCCGGACAGGGAAACACTGAAGCTTTCTTT
>TRBV27|TRBJ2-7|-|TRBD2
CASSSGLAGGPYEQYF
TGTGCCAGCAGTTCCGGACTAGCGGGAGGGCCCTACGAGCAGTACTTC
>TRBV15|TRBJ2-7|-|TRBD1
CATSRGDRGLCYEQYF
TGTGCCACCAGCAGGGGCGACAGGGGCCTCTGCTACGAGCAGTACTTC
>TRBV5-1|TRBJ2-7|-|TRBD2
CASSLAIAGSSYEQYF
TGCGCCAGCAGCTTGGCCATAGCGGGTTCCTCCTACGAGCAGTACTTC
>TRBV19|TRBJ2-1|-|-
CASSNSSYNEQFF
TGTGCCAGTAGTAACTCCTCCTACAATGAGCAGTTCTTC
>TRBV10-3|TRBJ2-7|once|TRBD1
CAISSDREFYEQYF
TGTGCCATCAGTTCGGACAGGGAGTTCTACGAGCAGTACTTC
>TRBV6-4|TRBJ2-1|-|-
CASSARGRSSYNEQFF
TGTGCCAGCAGTGCTAGGGGCCGGAGCTCCTACAATGAGCAGTTCTTC
>TRBV29-1|TRBJ2-3|once|-
CSVEARKWGSTDTQYF
TGCAGCGTTGAAGCTAGGAAGTGGGGTAGCACAGATACGCAGTATTTT
>TRBV29-1|TRBJ2-2|-|-
CSVEGVGSPAGELFF
TGCAGCGTTGAAGGGGTGGGCAGCCCGGCCGGGGAGCTGTTTTTT
>TRBV5-4|TRBJ2-1|-|-
CASSPPPSGSYNEQFF
TGTGCCAGCAGCCCACCCCCCAGCGGCTCCTACAATGAGCAGTTCTTC
>TRBV30|TRBJ2-1|once|TRBD1
CAWEDRNSGSASGNEQFF
TGTGCCTGGGAGGACAGGAACTCGGGCAGCGCCTCGGGGAATGAGCAGTTCTTC
>TRBV6-6|TRBJ2-5|-|-
CASSRQYQETQYF
TGTGCCAGCAGCCGACAGTACCAAGAGACCCAGTACTTC
>TRBV7-3|TRBJ2-3|-|TRBD2
CASSLRTSGSLVVRTQYF
TGTGCCAGCAGCCTCAGGACTAGCGGGTCCCTAGTGGTCCGAACGCAGTATTTT
>TRBV5-4|TRBJ2-3|-|TRBD2
CASSSLAGGPVTDTQYF
TGTGCCAGCAGCTCACTAGCGGGAGGGCCGGTCACAGATACGCAGTATTTT
>TRBV4-1|TRBJ1-2|-|-
CASSQTPDIINYGYTF
TGCGCCAGCAGCCAAACCCCCGACATTATAAACTATGGCTACACCTTC
>TRBV28|TRBJ2-2|-|-
CASSPRLRLPPLTGELFF
TGTGCCAGCAGTCCACGCTTACGGCTTCCCCCGCTCACCGGGGAGCTGTTTTTT
>TRBV28|TRBJ2-1|-|-
CASTGLPYNEQFF
TGTGCCAGTACCGGACTCCCCTACAATGAGCAGTTCTTC
>TRBV30|TRBJ1-1|-|-
CAWSAQDEEYTEAFF
TGTGCCTGGAGTGCACAGGACGAGGAGTACACTGAAGCTTTCTTT
>TRBV15|TRBJ1-1|-|-
CATSRQLNTEAFF
TGTGCCACCAGCAGACAGCTGAACACTGAAGCTTTCTTT
>TRBV6-5|TRBJ2-2|few|TRBD2
CASSYSTGRASGELFF
TGTGCCAGCAGTTACTCGACCGGGAGGGCCTCCGGGGAGCTGTTTTTT
>TRBV6-1|TRBJ2-5|-|-
CASTEGGTQETQYF
TGTGCCAGCACCGAAGGCGGGACTCAAGAGACCCAGTACTTC
>TRBV28|TRBJ2-3|once|-
CASTPGLTDTQYF
TGTGCCAGCACCCCGGGACTCACAGATACGCAGTATTTT
>TRBV7-6|TRBJ1-4|-|-
CASSFNFNEKLFF
TGTGCCAGCAGCTTCAACTTTAATGAAAAACTGTTTTTT
>TRBV7-9|TRBJ1-2|-|TRBD1
CASSSDRGQGYTF
TGTGCCAGCAGCTCGGACAGGGGGCAAGGCTACACCTTC
>TRBV7-9|TRBJ2-5|-|-
CASSPTQETQYF
TGTGCCAGCAGCCCGACTCAAGAGACCCAGTACTTC
>TRBV2|TRBJ1-2|-|TRBD1
CASSEEGARGRRRYYGYTF
TGTGCCAGCAGTGAAGAGGGGGCCAGGGGGCGCAGAAGATATTATGGCTACACCTTC
>TRBV28|TRBJ2-7|-|TRBD1
CARSLGTGYEQYF
TGTGCCCGCAGTTTAGGGACAGGGTACGAGCAGTACTTC
>TRBV18|TRBJ2-1|-|-
CASQRADLGVPGLHYNEQFF
TGTGCCAGCCAACGAGCGGATCTAGGAGTCCCGGGACTCCACTACAATGAGCAGTTCTTC
>TRBV30|TRBJ2-4|-|-
CAWSGSSRGAKNIQYF
TGTGCCTGGAGTGGTAGCTCACGGGGTGCCAAAAACATTCAGTACTTC
>TRBV27|TRBJ1-5|-|TRBD1
CASSRDRGNQPQHF
TGTGCCAGCAGTCGGGACAGGGGCAATCAGCCCCAGCATTTT
>TRBV5-4|TRBJ2-7|-|-
CASSLAYYEQYF
TGTGCCAGCAGCTTGGCCTACTACGAGCAGTACTTC
>TRBV18|TRBJ1-1|-|TRBD1
CASSPSVGQGLRTEAFF
TGTGCCAGCTCACCATCCGTAGGACAGGGCCTAAGGACTGAAGCTTTCTTT
>TRBV7-9|TRBJ2-7|-|-
CASSSSDEQYF
TGTGCCAGCAGCTCTTCGGACGAGCAGTACTTC
>TRBV21-1|TRBJ2-7|once|-
CASSGRVEVFGYLGVDEQYF
TGTGCCAGCAGCGGAAGGGTAGAGGTTTTCGGTTACCTTGGGGTGGACGAGCAGTACTTC